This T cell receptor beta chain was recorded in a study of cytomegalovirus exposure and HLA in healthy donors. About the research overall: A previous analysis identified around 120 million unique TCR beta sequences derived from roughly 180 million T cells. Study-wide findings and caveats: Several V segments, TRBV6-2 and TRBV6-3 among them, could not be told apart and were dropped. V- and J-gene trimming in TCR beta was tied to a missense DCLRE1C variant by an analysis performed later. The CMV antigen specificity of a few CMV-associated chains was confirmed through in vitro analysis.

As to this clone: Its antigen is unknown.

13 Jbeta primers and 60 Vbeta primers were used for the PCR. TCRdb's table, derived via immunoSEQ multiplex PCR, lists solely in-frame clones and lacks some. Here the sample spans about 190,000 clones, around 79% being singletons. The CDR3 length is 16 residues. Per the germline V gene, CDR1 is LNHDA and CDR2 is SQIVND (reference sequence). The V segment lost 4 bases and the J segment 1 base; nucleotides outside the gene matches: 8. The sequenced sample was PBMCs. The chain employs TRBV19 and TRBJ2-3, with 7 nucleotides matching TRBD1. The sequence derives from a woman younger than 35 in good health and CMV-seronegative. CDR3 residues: CASSRGQLGGTDTQYF. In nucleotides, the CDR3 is TGTGCCAGTAGTAGGGGACAGCTGGGAGGCACAGATACGCAGTATTTT.